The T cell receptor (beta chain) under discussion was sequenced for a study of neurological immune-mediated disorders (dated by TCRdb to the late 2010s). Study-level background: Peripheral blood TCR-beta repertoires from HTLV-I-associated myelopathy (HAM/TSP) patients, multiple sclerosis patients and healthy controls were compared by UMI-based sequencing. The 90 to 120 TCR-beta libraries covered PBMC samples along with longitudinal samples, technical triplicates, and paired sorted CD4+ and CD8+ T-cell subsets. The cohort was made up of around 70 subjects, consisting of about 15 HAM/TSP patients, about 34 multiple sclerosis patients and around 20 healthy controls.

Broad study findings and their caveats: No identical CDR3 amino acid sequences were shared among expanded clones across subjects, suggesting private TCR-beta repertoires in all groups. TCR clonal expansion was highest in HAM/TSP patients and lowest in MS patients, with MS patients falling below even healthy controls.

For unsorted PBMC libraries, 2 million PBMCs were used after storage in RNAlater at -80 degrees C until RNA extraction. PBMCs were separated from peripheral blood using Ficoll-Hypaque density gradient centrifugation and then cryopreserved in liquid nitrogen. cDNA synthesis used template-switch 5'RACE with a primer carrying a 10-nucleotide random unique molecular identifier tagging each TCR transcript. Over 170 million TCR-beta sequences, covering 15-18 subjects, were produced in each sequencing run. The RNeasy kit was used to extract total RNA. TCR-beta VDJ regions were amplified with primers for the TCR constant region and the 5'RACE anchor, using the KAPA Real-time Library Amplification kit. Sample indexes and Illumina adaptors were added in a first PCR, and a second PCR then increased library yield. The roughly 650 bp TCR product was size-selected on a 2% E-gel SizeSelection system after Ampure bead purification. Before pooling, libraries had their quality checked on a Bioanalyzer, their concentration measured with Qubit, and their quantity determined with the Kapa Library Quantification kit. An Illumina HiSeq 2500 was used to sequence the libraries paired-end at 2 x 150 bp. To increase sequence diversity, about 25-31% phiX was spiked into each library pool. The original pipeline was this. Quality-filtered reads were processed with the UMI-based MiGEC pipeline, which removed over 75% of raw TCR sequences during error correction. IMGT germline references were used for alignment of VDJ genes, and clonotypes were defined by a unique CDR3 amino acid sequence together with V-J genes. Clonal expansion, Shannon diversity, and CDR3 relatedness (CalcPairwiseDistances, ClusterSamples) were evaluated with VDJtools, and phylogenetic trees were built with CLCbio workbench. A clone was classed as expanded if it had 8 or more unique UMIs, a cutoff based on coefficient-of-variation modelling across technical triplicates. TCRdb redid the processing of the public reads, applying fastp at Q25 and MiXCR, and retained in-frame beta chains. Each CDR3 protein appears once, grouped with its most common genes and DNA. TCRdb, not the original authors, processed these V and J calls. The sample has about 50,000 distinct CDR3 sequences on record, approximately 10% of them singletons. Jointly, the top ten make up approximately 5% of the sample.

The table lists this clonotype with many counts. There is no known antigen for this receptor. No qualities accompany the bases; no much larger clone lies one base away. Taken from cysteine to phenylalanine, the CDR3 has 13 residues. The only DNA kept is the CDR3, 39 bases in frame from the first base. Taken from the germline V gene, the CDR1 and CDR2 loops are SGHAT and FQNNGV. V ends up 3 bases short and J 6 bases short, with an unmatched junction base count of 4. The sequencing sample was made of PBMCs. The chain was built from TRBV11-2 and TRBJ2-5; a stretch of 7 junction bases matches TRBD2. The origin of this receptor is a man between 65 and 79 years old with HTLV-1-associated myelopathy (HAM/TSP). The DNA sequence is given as TGTGCCAGCAGCTTTGGGGGGGTAAAGACCCAGTACTTC. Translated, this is CASSFGGVKTQYF.